This T cell receptor beta chain appears in the sequencing data of a study of Ad26.COV2.S vaccination and SARS-CoV-2 variants. Study context: The Ad26.COV2.S arm of the COV1001 trial was where the donor was placed. Study-level results: Spike-specific CD8+ and CD4+ T cell responses reportedly showed substantial breadth after vaccination. Total T cell responses were possibly underestimated by TCR breadth and depth analyses. Participants in the vaccine arm had higher spike-specific TCR breadth; placebo recipients had lower.

Sequencing was performed with immunoSEQ multiplex PCR; in TCRdb, only in-frame clones are kept and a portion is missing. The sample consists of roughly 380,000 clones, around nine tenths of them appearing once. The treatment denotes: 15 to 20 received Ad26.COV2.S at low or high dose, single or two shots; five or six received placebo; per-sample allocation not given. Specimens were obtained on day 63 following the first vaccine or placebo injection. This clone was seen a handful of times. Antigen specificity is unknown. Trimming took 5 bases from V and 10 from J, leaving 17 bases between them. The length of the CDR3 is 13 residues. Germline CDR1 SNHLY, CDR2 FYNNEI.

V is TRBV2 and J is TRBJ1-1; D gene ambiguous. Source: peripheral blood, taken in a trial of Ad26.COV2.S vaccine versus placebo. The TCR comes from a person aged 18-60 years who received the Ad26.COV2.S COVID-19 vaccine or a placebo. DNA of the CDR3: TGTGCCAGCAGTTCCACGGACCAGGTGGGAGCTTTCTTT. Its protein is CASSSTDQVGAFF.